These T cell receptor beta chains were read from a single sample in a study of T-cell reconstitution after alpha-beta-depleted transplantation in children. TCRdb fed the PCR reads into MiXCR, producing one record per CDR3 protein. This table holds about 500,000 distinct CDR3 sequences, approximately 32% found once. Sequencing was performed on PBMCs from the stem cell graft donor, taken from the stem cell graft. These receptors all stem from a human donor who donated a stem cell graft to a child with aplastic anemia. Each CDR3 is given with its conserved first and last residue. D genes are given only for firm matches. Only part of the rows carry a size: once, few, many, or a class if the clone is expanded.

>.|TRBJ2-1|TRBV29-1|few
CSVEFRDYNEQFF
TGCAGCGTTGAATTCCGAGACTACAATGAGCAGTTCTTC
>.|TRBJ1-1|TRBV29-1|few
CSVVVGNTEAFF
TGCAGCGTTGTCGTCGGGAACACTGAAGCTTTCTTT
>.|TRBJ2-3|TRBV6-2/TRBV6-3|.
CASTERAPTDTQYF
TGTGCCAGCACAGAGCGGGCCCCCACAGATACGCAGTATTTT
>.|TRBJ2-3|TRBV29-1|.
CSVDGRITDTQYF
TGCAGCGTTGACGGCCGGATCACAGATACGCAGTATTTT
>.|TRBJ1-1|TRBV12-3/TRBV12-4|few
CASSPPAMNTEAFF
TGTGCCAGCAGTCCGCCGGCTATGAACACTGAAGCTTTCTTT
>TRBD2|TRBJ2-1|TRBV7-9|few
CASSLPGLAVSYNEQFF
TGTGCCAGCAGCTTACCCGGACTAGCGGTCTCCTACAATGAGCAGTTCTTC
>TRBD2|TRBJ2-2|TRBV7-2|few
CASSPLAGLNTGELFF
TGTGCCAGCAGCCCCCTAGCGGGACTGAACACCGGGGAGCTGTTTTTT
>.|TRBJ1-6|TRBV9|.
CASSVSDGSFSYNSPLHF
TGTGCCAGCAGCGTATCCGACGGCTCCTTCTCCTATAATTCACCCCTCCACTTT
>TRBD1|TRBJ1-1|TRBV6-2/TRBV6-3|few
CASRPSGTGAHTEAFF
TGTGCCAGCAGACCCTCCGGGACAGGGGCTCACACTGAAGCTTTCTTT
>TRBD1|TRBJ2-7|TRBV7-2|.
CASSLGQGKYF
TGTGCCAGCAGCTTAGGACAGGGCAAGTACTTC
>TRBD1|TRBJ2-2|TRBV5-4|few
CASSSVFEINRGLNTGELFF
TGTGCCAGCAGCTCGGTTTTTGAGATTAACAGGGGCCTAAACACCGGGGAGCTGTTTTTT
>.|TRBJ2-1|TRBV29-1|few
CSARGGPANEQFF
TGCAGCGCCAGGGGAGGCCCCGCCAATGAGCAGTTCTTC
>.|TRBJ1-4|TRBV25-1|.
CASSDAATNEKLFF
TGTGCCAGCAGTGACGCCGCAACTAATGAAAAACTGTTTTTT
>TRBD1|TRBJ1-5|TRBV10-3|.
CAISDFGTGANQPQHF
TGTGCCATCAGTGATTTTGGGACAGGGGCAAATCAGCCCCAGCATTTT
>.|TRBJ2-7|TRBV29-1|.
CSVEGEGGYEQYF
TGCAGCGTTGAAGGTGAGGGGGGCTACGAGCAGTACTTC
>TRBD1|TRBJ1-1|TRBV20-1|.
CSAPTLDRGTEAFF
TGCAGTGCTCCGACTCTCGACAGGGGCACTGAAGCTTTCTTT
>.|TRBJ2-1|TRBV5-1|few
CASSSFDDSYNEQFF
TGCGCCAGCAGCTCATTCGATGACTCCTACAATGAGCAGTTCTTC
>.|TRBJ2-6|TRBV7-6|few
CASSLKAPKTKLSGANVLTF
TGTGCCAGCAGCTTAAAGGCTCCAAAAACCAAACTCTCTGGGGCCAACGTCCTGACTTTC
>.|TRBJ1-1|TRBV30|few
CAWSVGINTEAFF
TGTGCCTGGAGTGTGGGGATAAACACTGAAGCTTTCTTT
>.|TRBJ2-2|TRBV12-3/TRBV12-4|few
CASSYRGLGGELFF
TGTGCCAGCAGTTACAGGGGACTAGGGGGGGAGCTGTTTTTT
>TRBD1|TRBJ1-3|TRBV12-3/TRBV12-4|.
CASSQQGLSGNTIYF
TGTGCCAGCAGTCAACAGGGGCTCTCTGGAAACACCATATATTTT
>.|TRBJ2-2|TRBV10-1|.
CASSSGDTGELFF
TGCGCCAGCAGTTCCGGGGACACCGGGGAGCTGTTTTTT
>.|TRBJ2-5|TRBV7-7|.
CASSPGPVAETQYF
TGTGCCAGCAGCCCCGGGCCGGTAGCAGAGACCCAGTACTTC
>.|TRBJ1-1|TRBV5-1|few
CASAKRSESTEAFF
TGCGCCAGCGCGAAGCGTTCCGAGTCGACTGAAGCTTTCTTT
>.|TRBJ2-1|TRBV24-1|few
CATSAEVLNEQFF
TGTGCCACCAGTGCGGAAGTCCTGAATGAGCAGTTCTTC
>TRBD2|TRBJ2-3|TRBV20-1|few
CSARDLAGSQTSTDTQYF
TGCAGTGCTAGAGACCTAGCGGGTTCACAGACTAGCACAGATACGCAGTATTTT
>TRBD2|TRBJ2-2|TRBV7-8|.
CASSILAGVGTGELFF
TGTGCCAGCAGCATTTTAGCGGGAGTCGGCACCGGGGAGCTGTTTTTT
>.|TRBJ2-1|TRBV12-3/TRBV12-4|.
CASRRREKRSEQFF
TGTGCCAGCCGCAGGAGGGAAAAGAGGAGTGAGCAGTTCTTC
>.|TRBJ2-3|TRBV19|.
CASSIGLGAQYF
TGTGCCAGTAGTATAGGGCTGGGGGCGCAGTATTTT
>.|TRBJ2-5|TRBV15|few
CATSRAREQETQYF
TGTGCCACCAGCAGAGCGAGGGAACAAGAGACCCAGTACTTC
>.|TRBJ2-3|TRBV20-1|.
CSARVSGGTSTDTQYF
TGCAGTGCTAGAGTGTCTGGCGGGACTAGCACAGATACGCAGTATTTT
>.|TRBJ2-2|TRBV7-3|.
CASSLFGGSMSGELFF
TGTGCCAGCAGCTTATTCGGTGGGAGTATGTCCGGGGAGCTGTTTTTT
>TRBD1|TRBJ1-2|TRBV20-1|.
CSATLTGGNYGYTF
TGCAGTGCTACATTAACAGGGGGGAACTATGGCTACACCTTC
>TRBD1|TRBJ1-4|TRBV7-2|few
CASSPGQGFEKLFF
TGTGCCAGCAGCCCAGGACAGGGGTTCGAAAAACTGTTTTTT
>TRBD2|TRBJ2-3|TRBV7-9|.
CASSFFPGGPTDTQYF
TGTGCCAGCAGCTTCTTTCCGGGAGGACCCACAGATACGCAGTATTTT
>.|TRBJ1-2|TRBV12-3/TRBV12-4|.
CASSRGKEHGYTF
TGTGCCAGCAGCCGGGGAAAGGAGCATGGCTACACCTTC
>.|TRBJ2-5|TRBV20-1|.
CSAPPVVQETQYF
TGCAGTGCTCCCCCAGTGGTCCAAGAGACCCAGTACTTC
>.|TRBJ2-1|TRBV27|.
CASATVGGYNEQFF
TGTGCCAGCGCCACGGTGGGCGGATACAATGAGCAGTTCTTC
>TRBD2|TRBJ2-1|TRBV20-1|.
CSARSGRALNEQFF
TGCAGTGCTCGTAGCGGGAGGGCCTTGAATGAGCAGTTCTTC
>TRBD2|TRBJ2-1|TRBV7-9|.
CASSQLSSGYNEQFF
TGTGCCAGCAGCCAGCTATCTAGCGGCTACAATGAGCAGTTCTTC
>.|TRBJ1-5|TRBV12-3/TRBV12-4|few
CASSSLGLGNQPQHF
TGTGCCAGCAGTTCTTTGGGCCTCGGCAATCAGCCCCAGCATTTT
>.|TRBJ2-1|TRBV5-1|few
CASSNFGSEQFF
TGCGCCAGCAGCAACTTCGGCAGTGAGCAGTTCTTC
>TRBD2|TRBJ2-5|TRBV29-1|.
CSVDSSGSGKTQYF
TGCAGCGTTGATAGCAGCGGGAGTGGGAAGACCCAGTACTTC
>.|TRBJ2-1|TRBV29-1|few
CSVEGEAGGLNEQFF
TGCAGCGTTGAAGGGGAAGCGGGCGGCCTCAATGAGCAGTTCTTC
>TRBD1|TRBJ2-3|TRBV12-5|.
CASGLVRTGSPSTDTQYF
TGTGCTAGTGGTTTGGTACGGACAGGTTCGCCGAGCACAGATACGCAGTATTTT
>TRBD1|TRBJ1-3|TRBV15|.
CATSPDRGQNTIYF
TGTGCCACCAGCCCGGACAGGGGGCAAAACACCATATATTTT
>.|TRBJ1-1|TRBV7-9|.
CASYDEPTEAFF
TGTGCCAGTTACGACGAGCCCACTGAAGCTTTCTTT
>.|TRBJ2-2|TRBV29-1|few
CSVQLHGTGELFF
TGCAGCGTTCAACTCCACGGCACCGGGGAGCTGTTTTTT
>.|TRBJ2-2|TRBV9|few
CASSVGPGGTGELFF
TGTGCCAGCAGCGTCGGCCCAGGAGGGACCGGGGAGCTGTTTTTT
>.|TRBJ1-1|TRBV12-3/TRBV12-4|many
CASSLSRAEAFF
TGTGCCAGCAGTTTGAGCAGGGCTGAAGCTTTCTTT
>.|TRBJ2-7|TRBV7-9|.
CASSLTGEGNEQYF
TGTGCCAGCAGCTTAACAGGGGAGGGAAACGAGCAGTACTTC